This T cell receptor (beta chain) originates from a study of cytomegalovirus exposure and HLA in healthy donors. General observations from the study: Presence/absence analyses took donor sequencing depth as roughly uniform. In an earlier analysis, about 87% or about 30%: the productive usage of most TCR beta V segments.

The PCR had 60 Vbeta and 13 Jbeta primers. Method: immunoSEQ multiplex PCR; TCRdb's copy keeps in-frame clones and lacks some. The data contain tens of thousands of clones, roughly 78% of them seen just once; the ten biggest clones take up around 2.7%. For this clone: Its specificity is unknown.

V was pared by 6 bases and J by 6 bases, with 13 bases between. There are 13 residues in the CDR3. Germline V gives CDR1 SNHLY, CDR2 FYNNEI. The V gene is TRBV2, the J gene TRBJ2-3, with D possibly TRBD2 on 6 matching bases. The receptor comes from a male donor in good health and CMV-seropositive. Sample: PBMCs. The CDR3 protein is CASSLGRGDTQYF. Written as DNA, the CDR3 is TGTGCCAGCAGCTTAGGACGGGGGGATACGCAGTATTTT.